The 22 T cell receptor beta chains below come from one sample, sequenced in a study of CD8 T cells in ankylosing spondylitis. TCRdb re-called the 5' RACE reads with MiXCR, one entry per CDR3 protein. The table includes around 180,000 distinct CDR3 sequences, 15% to 20% detected once. The material sequenced was blood, either unsorted or a sorted T cell fraction (not recorded which). The receptors here all came from a male donor aged 5 to 30 with ankylosing spondylitis or in good health (not recorded which).

This clonotype showed up many times. The chain joins TRBV12-3 or TRBV12-4 to TRBJ2-7, with 13 bases that match TRBD2. The CDR3 loop spans 15 amino acids. With V trimmed by 7 bases and J by 3 bases, 6 bases remained unmatched. CDR3 in amino acids: CASNTGLAGLYEQYF. CDR3 coding DNA: TGTGCCAGCAATACGGGACTAGCGGGACTCTACGAGCAGTACTTC.

This clonotype was detected only a few times. Here the CDR3 DNA reads TGCAGTGCTAGGGGGGGATACCAAAGCAGCACAGATACGCAGTATTTT. It specifies CSARGGYQSSTDTQYF. The chain joins TRBV20-1 to TRBJ2-3; tentative D call: TRBD2 (6 bases). This CDR3 region has 16 residues. The germline V and J ends were trimmed by 3 bases and 0 bases, with 16 bases remaining between them. The germline V gene encodes CDR1 DFQATT and CDR2 SNEGSKA (reference sequence).

V usage is TRBV6-5 and J usage is TRBJ2-1; D may be TRBD2 (6 bases). Trimming left V 3 bases short and J 6 bases short, with 12 bases between. The CDR3 is 14 residues long. CDR1 is MNHEY and CDR2 is SVGAGI in the germline V gene. For the CDR3, the DNA is TGTGCCAGCAGTTATCCCGGGAGACCCAATGAGCAGTTCTTC. Encoded protein: CASSYPGRPNEQFF.

This clonotype was seen at least ten times. The J gene is TRBJ2-1, the V gene TRBV4-2; 7 nucleotides match TRBD2. The CDR3 spans 16 residues. From germline, CDR1 is LGHNA and CDR2 YNFKEQ. V lost 1 base, J lost 3 bases, and 6 bases stayed unmatched. CDR3 nucleotides: TGTGCCAGCAGCCAAGTTGCCGGGAGGAACTACAATGAGCAGTTCTTC. Residues: CASSQVAGRNYNEQFF.

In its sample, this clonotype was seen many times. V is TRBV7-2 and J is TRBJ1-5; D is possibly TRBD1 (5 bases). This CDR3 has 16 amino acids. V lost 4 bases, J lost 9 bases, and 22 bases lay in between. Germline V CDR1 and CDR2: SGHTA, FQGNSA. CDR3 protein: CASSSGSGTAQGPQHF. CDR3 DNA sequence: TGTGCCAGCAGCTCAGGCTCCGGGACCGCCCAGGGGCCCCAGCATTTT.

At least ten counts were recorded for this clonotype. The chain has TRBV5-1 and TRBJ2-7, with 9 bases lining up with TRBD2. The CDR3 consists of 16 residues. The V and J ends lost 3 bases and 5 bases, in that order; junction bases with no gene match: 12. From germline, CDR1 is SGHRS and CDR2 YFSETQ. The CDR3 DNA reads TGCGCCAGCAGCTCCGGCGAGTTAGCGGGAGAGGACGAGCAGTACGTC. This sequence encodes CASSSGELAGEDEQYV.

Ten or more counts support this clonotype. The chain links TRBV10-3 to TRBJ2-3; 9 positions match TRBD1. Germline V gene data show CDR1 as ENHRY and CDR2 as SYGVKD. The V gene end was trimmed by 4 bases and the J gene end by 5 bases; junction bases not matched to a gene: 4. CDR3 length: 14 residues. The CDR3 spells CAISGTGGEDTQYF. DNA for the CDR3: TGTGCCATCAGTGGAACAGGGGGCGAAGATACGCAGTATTTT.

This clonotype has at least ten counts. The chain joins TRBV12-3 or TRBV12-4 to TRBJ2-5, with 8 bases aligning to TRBD1. The J segment lost 0 bases and the V segment lost 4 bases, leaving 1 base of the junction unmatched. The CDR3 is made up of 14 amino acids. The CDR3 bases are TGTGCCAGCAGTTGGGACAGGTACCAAGAGACCCAGTACTTC. Protein product: CASSWDRYQETQYF.

This clonotype was seen many times. The chain recombines TRBV11-2 with TRBJ2-7, with D perhaps matching TRBD1 (5 bases). The CDR3 contains 14 residues. The V and J ends lost 5 bases and 7 bases respectively, with 18 bases between them. CDR1 SGHAT and CDR2 FQNNGV come from the germline V gene. In DNA form, the CDR3 reads TGTGCCAGCAGCCCAGAGATGCAGGGTAGGGAGCAGTACTTC. Its translation is CASSPEMQGREQYF.

The gene calls are TRBV7-9 and TRBJ2-1; the D is unclear. In germline, CDR1 is SEHNR, CDR2 FQNEAQ (reference sequence). V was clipped by 3 bases and J by 0 bases, with 6 bases between them. The CDR3 sequence is 14 residues long. The DNA of the CDR3 is TGTGCCAGCAGCTTCCCTAGCTCCTACAATGAGCAGTTCTTC. It codes for CASSFPSSYNEQFF.

This clonotype has a count of ten or more. The V call is TRBV30, the J call TRBJ2-1, with 10 bases lining up with TRBD2. In germline, CDR1 is GTSNPN, CDR2 SVGIG (reference sequence). The CDR3 extends over 13 amino acids. The V and J ends lost 4 bases and 7 bases, in that order; junction bases with no gene match: 4. The CDR3 loop is CAWKLAGGNEQFF. The CDR3 DNA sequence: TGTGCCTGGAAGTTAGCGGGAGGTAATGAGCAGTTCTTC.

This clonotype was found many times. The V and J genes are TRBV9 and TRBJ1-2; D gene unclear. The CDR3 is 13 amino acids. Germline V CDR1 and CDR2: SGDLS, YYNGEE. The V and J ends lost 0 bases and 6 bases respectively, with 9 bases between them. The chain's CDR3 is CASSVETSHGYTF. In DNA form, the CDR3 reads TGTGCCAGCAGCGTAGAAACATCCCATGGCTACACCTTC.

This chain connects TRBV6-5 to TRBJ2-5, with D perhaps TRBD2 (7 bases). In germline, CDR1 is MNHEY, CDR2 SVGAGI. Trimming removed 8 bases from V and 5 bases from J, with 18 bases in between. The CDR3 sequence is 14 residues long. CDR3 nucleotides: TGTGCCAGCGGCGGGGGCGTAGGGTTGGAGACCCAGTACTTC. Residues: CASGGGVGLETQYF.

The chain is built from TRBV28 and TRBJ2-3, with a tentative D call TRBD2 (5 bases). Trimming stripped 5 bases from V and 5 bases from J, with 11 bases between. The CDR3 covers 13 residues. The germline gives CDR1 MDHEN, CDR2 SYDVKM. This CDR3 is CASSLLRGDTQYF. CDR3 DNA sequence: TGTGCCAGCAGTCTCCTCCGGGGAGATACGCAGTATTTT.

In its sample, this clonotype was seen many times. The rearrangement uses TRBV6-6 and TRBJ2-1, with 8 positions matching TRBD2. J was trimmed by 5 bases and V by 0 bases; bases with no gene match: 12. There are 18 residues in the CDR3. Germline V gives CDR1 MNHNY, CDR2 SVGAGI (reference sequence). In DNA, the CDR3 is TGTGCCAGCAGTTACTCGATCGTTCGGGAGGGCCCTCACAATGAGCAGTTCTTC. Translating it yields CASSYSIVREGPHNEQFF.

Ten or more counts support this clonotype. This chain connects TRBV4-3 to TRBJ2-1; D perhaps matches TRBD2 (6 bases). V lost 0 bases and J 9 bases, leaving 15 bases between the germline ends. Germline V gene sequence: CDR1 LGHNA, CDR2 YSLEER. CDR3 size: 15 residues. DNA of the CDR3: TGCGCCAGCAGCCAAGAGGTTGCTAGCGTAGGTGAGCAGTTCTTC. This gives the protein CASSQEVASVGEQFF.

This clonotype occurred many times. V is TRBV5-1 and J is TRBJ2-2; 12 bases agree with TRBD2. Germline-derived CDR1 and CDR2 are SGHRS and YFSETQ. V was clipped by 2 bases and J by 4 bases; unmatched bases: 3. The CDR3 spans 16 residues. In DNA, the CDR3 is TGCGCCAGCAGCTTAACTAGCGGGAGGACCACCGGGGAGCTGTTTTTT. Protein sequence: CASSLTSGRTTGELFF.

In this sample, this clonotype turned up many times. The chain employs TRBV29-1 and TRBJ1-1; D perhaps matches TRBD1 (6 bases). From germline, CDR1 is SQVTM and CDR2 ANQGSEA. Trimming took off 6 bases at V and 9 bases at J, with 14 bases between the two ends. The CDR3 has 11 amino acids. The CDR3 region has the DNA TGCAGCGTCACTCCAGGGGTCCAAGCTTTCTTT. Protein: CSVTPGVQAFF.

This clonotype appeared once. The J gene is TRBJ2-5, the V gene TRBV12-3 or TRBV12-4; a possible D gene is TRBD1 (6 bases). The CDR3 is 13 residues long. V lost 6 bases and J 5 bases, leaving 13 bases between the germline ends. This chain's CDR3 is CASRPGVGETQYF. DNA for the CDR3: TGTGCCAGCAGACCAGGGGTCGGGGAGACCCAGTACTTC.

This clonotype occurred many times. The chain uses TRBV20-1 and TRBJ2-1; 7 bases are a match to TRBD1. Germline CDR1 and CDR2: DFQATT and SNEGSKA (reference sequence). The CDR3 totals 16 residues. After removal of 0 bases from V and 3 bases from J, the junction contained 8 bases not matched to a gene. The CDR3 loop reads CSARDPRQGGYNEQFF. Written as DNA, the CDR3 is TGCAGTGCTAGAGACCCAAGACAGGGCGGCTACAATGAGCAGTTCTTC.

This clonotype was counted many times. The chain has TRBV27 and TRBJ1-5, with D possibly TRBD1 on 5 matching bases. V was shortened by 5 bases and J by 5 bases, with 10 bases between the two germline ends. CDR1 and CDR2 from the germline V gene are MNHEY and SMNVEV (reference sequence). The CDR3 is made up of 13 amino acids. The CDR3 protein is CASSDGGYQPQHF. CDR3 nucleotide sequence: TGTGCCAGCAGTGATGGGGGTTATCAGCCCCAGCATTTT.

V is TRBV18 and J is TRBJ2-1, with D possibly being TRBD2 (6 bases). Looked up from germline, CDR1 is KGHSH and CDR2 is LQKENI. The germline V and J ends were trimmed by 2 bases and 3 bases, with 17 bases remaining between them. The CDR3 loop spans 17 amino acids. DNA of the CDR3: TGTGCCAGCTCACCAAAGATCGGGAGCCCGTACTACAATGAGCAGTTCTTC. This encodes CASSPKIGSPYYNEQFF.